This T cell receptor (beta chain) was sequenced during a study of shared clonotypes between healthy human individuals. Between the trimmed V and J ends, which lost 6 bases and 4 bases, there was a span of 8 bases. The CDR3 consists of 12 residues. Per germline, CDR1 MNHEY and CDR2 SMNVEV (reference sequence). Deep was the level at which the assay was run. Libraries were prepared by immunoSEQ multiplex PCR; TCRdb keeps only in-frame clonotypes and omits some of them. The sample shows hundreds of thousands of clones, around 78% of them seen only once. The V and J genes are TRBV27 and TRBJ2-3; D gene unclear. The source material was PBMCs. The receptor was isolated from a woman between 40 and 55 years old in good health. Some clones in this sample may be carry-over from other donors' samples. CDR3 sequence reads: CASRNIADTQYF. The CDR3 region has the DNA TGTGCCAGCAGGAATATCGCAGATACGCAGTATTTT.